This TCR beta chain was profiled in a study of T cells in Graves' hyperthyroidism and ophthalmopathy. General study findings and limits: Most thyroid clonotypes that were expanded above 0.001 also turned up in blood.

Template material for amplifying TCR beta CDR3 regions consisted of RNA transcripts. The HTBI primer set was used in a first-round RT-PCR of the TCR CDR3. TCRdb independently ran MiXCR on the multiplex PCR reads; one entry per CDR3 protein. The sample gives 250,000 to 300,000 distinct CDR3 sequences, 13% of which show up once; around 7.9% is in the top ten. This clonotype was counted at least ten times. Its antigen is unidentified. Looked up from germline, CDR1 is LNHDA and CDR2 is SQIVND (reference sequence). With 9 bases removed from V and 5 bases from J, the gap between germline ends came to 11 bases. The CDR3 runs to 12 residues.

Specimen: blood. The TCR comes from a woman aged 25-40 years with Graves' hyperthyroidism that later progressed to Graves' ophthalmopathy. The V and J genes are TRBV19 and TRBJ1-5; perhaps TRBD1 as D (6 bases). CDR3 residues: CASSRGDQPQHF. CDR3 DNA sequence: TGTGCCAGCTCCAGGGGAGATCAGCCCCAGCATTTT.